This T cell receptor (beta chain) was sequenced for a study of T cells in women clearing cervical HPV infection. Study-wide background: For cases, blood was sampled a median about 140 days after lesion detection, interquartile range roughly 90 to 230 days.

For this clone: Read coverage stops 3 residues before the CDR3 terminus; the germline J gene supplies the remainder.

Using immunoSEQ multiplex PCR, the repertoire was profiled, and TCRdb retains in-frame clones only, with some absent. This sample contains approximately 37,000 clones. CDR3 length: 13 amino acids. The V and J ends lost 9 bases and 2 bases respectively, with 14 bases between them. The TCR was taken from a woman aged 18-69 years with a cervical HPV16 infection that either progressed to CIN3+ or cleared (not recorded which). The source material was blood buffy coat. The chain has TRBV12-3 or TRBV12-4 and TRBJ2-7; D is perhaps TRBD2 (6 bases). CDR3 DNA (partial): TGTGCCAGTCGGGGTGGGAGGCCCTACGAG. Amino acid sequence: CASRGGRPYE. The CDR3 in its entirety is CASRGGRPYEQYF.